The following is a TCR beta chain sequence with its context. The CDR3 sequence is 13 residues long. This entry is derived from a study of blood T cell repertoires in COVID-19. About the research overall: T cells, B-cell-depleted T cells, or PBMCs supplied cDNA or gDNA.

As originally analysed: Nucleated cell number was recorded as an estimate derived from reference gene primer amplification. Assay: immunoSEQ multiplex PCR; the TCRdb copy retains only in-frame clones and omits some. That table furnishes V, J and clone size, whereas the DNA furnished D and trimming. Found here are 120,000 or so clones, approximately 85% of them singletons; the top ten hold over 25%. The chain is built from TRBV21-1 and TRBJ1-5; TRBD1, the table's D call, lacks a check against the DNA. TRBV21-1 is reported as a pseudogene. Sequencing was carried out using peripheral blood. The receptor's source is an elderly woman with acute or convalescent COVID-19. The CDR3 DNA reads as TGTGCCAGCAGCACGTCGACAGGGAAGCCCCAGCATTTT. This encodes CASSTSTGKPQHF.